The 6 T cell receptor beta chains given below trace back to one sample, sequenced in a study of molecular identifiers for immune sequencing clone quantification. Using its own MiXCR run on the PCR reads, TCRdb lists one record per CDR3 protein. Of around 94,000 distinct CDR3 sequences in the sample, about 35% are singletons; the top ten hold 9.5% to 10%. The sample consisted of naive CD8+ T cells from blood, with Jurkat cell RNA spiked in. Described subset: FACS-sorted CD8+CD4-CCR7+CD45RA+ naive T cells. The source is a human donor in good health. Some libraries in this study had Jurkat cell RNA spiked in.

With respect to this clonotype: A much larger clone differs by one base, so this may be a read error. The J gene is TRBJ1-6, the V gene TRBV28; no reliable D call. The V end lost 10 bases, the J end lost 9 bases, and 13 bases lay between the germline ends. The CDR3 totals 12 residues. Per germline, CDR1 MDHEN and CDR2 SYDVKM. The CDR3 reads CANSSPGSPLHF. The CDR3, as DNA: TGTGCCAACAGCTCCCCGGGTTCACCCCTCCACTTT.

This clonotype has just a few counts. The rearrangement links TRBV7-9 to TRBJ1-5; D unclear. CDR1 is SEHNR, CDR2 FQNEAQ, per germline (reference sequence). Deletions cut 1 base from V and 4 bases from J, with 8 bases between. CDR3 length: 14 residues. The CDR3 is CASSLGWVNQPQHF. The DNA for the CDR3 is TGTGCCAGCAGCTTAGGGTGGGTGAATCAGCCCCAGCATTTT.

Turning to this clonotype: A read error is likely, as this CDR3 ends without the conserved phenylalanine or tryptophan. The chain uses TRBV12-3 or TRBV12-4 and TRBJ2-1, with 7 bases matching TRBD1. The V segment lost 4 bases and the J segment 4 bases; nucleotides outside the gene matches: 4. This CDR3 has 14 amino acids. This CDR3 reads CASSSQGKYNEQFI. CDR3 DNA sequence: TGTGCCAGCAGTTCACAGGGGAAGTACAATGAGCAGTTCATC.

The gene calls are TRBV5-1 and TRBJ2-5; 7 bases match TRBD1. The CDR3 extends over 15 amino acids. Germline CDR1 reads SGHRS; CDR2 reads YFSETQ. Trimming took 3 bases from V and 4 from J; bases not matched to a gene: 9. For the CDR3, the DNA is TGCGCCAGCAGCTCACAGGGGATTTTGGGAGAGACCCAGTACTTC. Translation gives CASSSQGILGETQYF.

This chain uses TRBV7-9 with TRBJ2-7; D might be TRBD1 (5 bases). This CDR3 comprises 17 residues. Trimming took off 2 bases at V and 2 bases at J, with 19 bases between the two ends. Germline assignment: CDR1 SEHNR and CDR2 FQNEAQ (reference sequence). Here the CDR3 DNA reads TGTGCCAGCAGCTTAAATCGCGGCAGGGTCCCCACCTACGAGCAGTACTTC. Its translation is CASSLNRGRVPTYEQYF.

This clonotype turned up a few times. V usage is TRBV11-2 and J usage is TRBJ1-1; D unclear. V was shortened by 5 bases and J by 3 bases, with 25 bases between the two germline ends. The CDR3 consists of 18 residues. Germline V gives CDR1 SGHAT, CDR2 FQNNGV. CDR3 loop: CASSQRATITLGDTEAFF. CDR3 in DNA: TGTGCCAGCAGCCAGAGGGCCACCATCACCCTTGGGGACACTGAAGCTTTCTTT.